This T cell receptor beta chain was found in a study of blood T cell repertoires in COVID-19. Across the whole study: PBMCs, B-cell-depleted T cells, or T cells provided the cDNA or gDNA that made up the material.

Authors' analysis steps: Nucleated cell number was recorded as an estimate derived from reference gene primer amplification. Generated by immunoSEQ multiplex PCR, the TCRdb table keeps only in-frame clones and is missing some. That table is the source of V, J and clone size, and D and trimming were worked out from the DNA. Altogether about 280,000 clones are present, about 85% being singletons, with the ten largest covering about 2.5%. With 1 base clipped from V and 6 bases from J, the junction kept 5 bases outside the gene matches. The CDR3 contains 14 residues. Per the germline V gene, CDR1 is LGHDT and CDR2 is YNNKEL (reference sequence).

The origin of this receptor is a woman aged 45-59 years who had recovered from COVID-19. Input material: PBMCs or T cells enriched from blood (not recorded which). The rearrangement uses TRBV3-1 (or the pseudogene TRBV3-2) and TRBJ1-2; 7 bases match TRBD1. The CDR3 sequence is CASSQVRDSHGYTF. CDR3 DNA: TGTGCCAGCAGCCAAGTCCGGGACAGTCATGGCTACACCTTC.